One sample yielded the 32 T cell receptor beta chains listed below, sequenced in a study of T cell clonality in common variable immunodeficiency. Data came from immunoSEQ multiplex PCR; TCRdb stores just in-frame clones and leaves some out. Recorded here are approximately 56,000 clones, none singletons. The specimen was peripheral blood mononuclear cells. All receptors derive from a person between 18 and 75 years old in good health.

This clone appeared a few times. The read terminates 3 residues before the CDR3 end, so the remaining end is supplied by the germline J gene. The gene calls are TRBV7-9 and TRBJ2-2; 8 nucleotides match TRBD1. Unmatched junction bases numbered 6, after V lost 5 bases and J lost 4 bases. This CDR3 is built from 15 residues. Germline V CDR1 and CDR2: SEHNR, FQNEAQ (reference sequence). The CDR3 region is CASSRDRGGTGELFF. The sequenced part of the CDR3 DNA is TGTGCCAGCAGCCGAGACAGGGGCGGCACCGGGGAG.

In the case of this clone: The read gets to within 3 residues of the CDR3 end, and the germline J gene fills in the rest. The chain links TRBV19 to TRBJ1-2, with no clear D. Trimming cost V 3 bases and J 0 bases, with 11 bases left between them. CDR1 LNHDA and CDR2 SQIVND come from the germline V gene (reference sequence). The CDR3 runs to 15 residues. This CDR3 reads CASSMRTESNYGYTF. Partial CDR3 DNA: TGTGCCAGTAGTATGAGAACAGAATCTAACTATGGC. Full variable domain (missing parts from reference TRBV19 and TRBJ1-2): DGGITQSPKYLFRKEGQNVTLSCEQNLNHDAMYWYRQDPGQGLRLIYYSQIVNDFQKGDIAEGYSVSREKKESFPLTVTSAQKNPTAFYLCASSMRTESNYGYTFGSGTRLTVV.

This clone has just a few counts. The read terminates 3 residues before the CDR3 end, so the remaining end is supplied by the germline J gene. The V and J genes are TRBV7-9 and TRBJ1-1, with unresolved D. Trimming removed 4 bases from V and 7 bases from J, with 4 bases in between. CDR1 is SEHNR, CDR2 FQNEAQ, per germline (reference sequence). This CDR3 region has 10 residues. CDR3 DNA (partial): TGTGCCAGCAGCTCCGTTGAA. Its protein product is CASSSVE. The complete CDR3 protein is CASSSVEAFF.

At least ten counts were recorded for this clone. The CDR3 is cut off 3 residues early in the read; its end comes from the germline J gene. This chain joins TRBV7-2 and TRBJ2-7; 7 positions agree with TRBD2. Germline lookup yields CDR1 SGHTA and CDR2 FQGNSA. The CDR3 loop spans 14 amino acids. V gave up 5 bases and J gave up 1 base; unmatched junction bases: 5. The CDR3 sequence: CASSDRTRSYEQYF. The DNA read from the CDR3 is TGTGCCAGCAGCGATAGGACTAGGTCCTACGAG.

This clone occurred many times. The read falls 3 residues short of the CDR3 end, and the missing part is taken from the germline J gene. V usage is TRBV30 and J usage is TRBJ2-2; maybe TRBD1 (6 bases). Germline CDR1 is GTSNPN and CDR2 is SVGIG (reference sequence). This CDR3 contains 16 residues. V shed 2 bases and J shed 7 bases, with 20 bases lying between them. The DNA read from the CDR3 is TGTGCCTGGAGTTCCCAGGGGAACAGGGATAACGGGGAG. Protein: CAWSSQGNRDNGE. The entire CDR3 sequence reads CAWSSQGNRDNGELFF. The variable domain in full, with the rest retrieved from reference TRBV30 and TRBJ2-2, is SQTIHQWPATLVQPVGSPLSLECTVEGTSNPNLYWYRQAAGRGLQLLFYSVGIGQISSEVPQNLSASRPQDRQFILSSKKLLLSDSGFYLCAWSSQGNRDNGELFFGEGSRLTVL.

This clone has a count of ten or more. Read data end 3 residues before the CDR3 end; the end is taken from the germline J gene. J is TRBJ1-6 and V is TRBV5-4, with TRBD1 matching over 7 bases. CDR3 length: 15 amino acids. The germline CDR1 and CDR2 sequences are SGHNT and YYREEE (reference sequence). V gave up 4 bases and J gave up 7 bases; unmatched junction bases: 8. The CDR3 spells CASSATDRVNSPLHF. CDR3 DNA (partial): TGTGCCAGCAGCGCAACCGACAGGGTGAATTCACCC.

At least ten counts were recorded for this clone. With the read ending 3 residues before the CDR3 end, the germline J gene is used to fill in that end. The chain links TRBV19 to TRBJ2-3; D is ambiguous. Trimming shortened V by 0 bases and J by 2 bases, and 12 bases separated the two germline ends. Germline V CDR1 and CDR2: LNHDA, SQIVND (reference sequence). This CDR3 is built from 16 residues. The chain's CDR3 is CASSIDPSSYTDTQYF. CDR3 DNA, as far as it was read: TGTGCCAGTAGTATAGATCCAAGTTCCTACACAGATACG.

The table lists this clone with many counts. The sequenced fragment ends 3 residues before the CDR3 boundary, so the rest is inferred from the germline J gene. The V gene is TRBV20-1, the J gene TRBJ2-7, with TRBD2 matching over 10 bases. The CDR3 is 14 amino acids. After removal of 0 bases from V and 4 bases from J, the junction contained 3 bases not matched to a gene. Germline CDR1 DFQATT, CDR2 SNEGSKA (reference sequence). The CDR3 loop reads CSARDISGRYEQYF. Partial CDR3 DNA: TGCAGTGCTAGAGATATTAGCGGGAGGTACGAG.

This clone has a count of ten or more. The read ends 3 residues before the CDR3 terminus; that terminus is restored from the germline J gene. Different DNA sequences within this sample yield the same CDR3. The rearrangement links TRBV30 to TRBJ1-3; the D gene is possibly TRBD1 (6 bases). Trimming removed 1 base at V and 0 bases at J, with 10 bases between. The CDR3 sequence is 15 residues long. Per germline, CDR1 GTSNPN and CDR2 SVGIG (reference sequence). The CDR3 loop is CAWSGEGHSGNTIYF. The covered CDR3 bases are TGTGCCTGGAGTGGGGAGGGACACTCTGGAAACACC.

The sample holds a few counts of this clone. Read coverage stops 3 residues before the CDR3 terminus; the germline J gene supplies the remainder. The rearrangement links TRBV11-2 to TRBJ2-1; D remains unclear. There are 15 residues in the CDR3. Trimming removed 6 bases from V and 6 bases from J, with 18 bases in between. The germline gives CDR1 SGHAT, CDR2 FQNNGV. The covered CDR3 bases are TGTGCCAGCAGACCGTACAGTTCCCCGAGCAATGAG. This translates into CASRPYSSPSNE. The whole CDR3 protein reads CASRPYSSPSNEQFF.

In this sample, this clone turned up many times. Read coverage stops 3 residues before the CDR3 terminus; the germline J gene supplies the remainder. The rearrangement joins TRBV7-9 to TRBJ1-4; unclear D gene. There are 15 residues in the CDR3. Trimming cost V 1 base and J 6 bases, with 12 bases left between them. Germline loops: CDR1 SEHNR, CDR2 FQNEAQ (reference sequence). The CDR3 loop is CASSLGGGRDEKLFF. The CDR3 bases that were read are TGTGCCAGCAGCTTAGGAGGCGGTCGTGATGAAAAA.

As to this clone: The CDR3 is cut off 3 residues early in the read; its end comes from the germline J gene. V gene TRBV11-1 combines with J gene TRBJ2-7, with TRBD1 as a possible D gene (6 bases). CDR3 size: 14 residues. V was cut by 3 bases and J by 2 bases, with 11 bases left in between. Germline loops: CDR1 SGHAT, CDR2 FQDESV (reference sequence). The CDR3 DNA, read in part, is TGTGCCAGCAGCTTTACAGGGAACCCCTACGAG. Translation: CASSFTGNPYE. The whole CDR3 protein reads CASSFTGNPYEQYF.

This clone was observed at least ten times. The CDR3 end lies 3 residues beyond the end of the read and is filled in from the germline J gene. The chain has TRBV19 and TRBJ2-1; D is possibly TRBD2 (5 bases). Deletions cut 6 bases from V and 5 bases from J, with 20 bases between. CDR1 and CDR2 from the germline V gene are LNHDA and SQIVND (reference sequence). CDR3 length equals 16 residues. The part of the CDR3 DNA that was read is TGTGCCAGTAGCCAGCCCCCGAGTAGCGAGGACAATGAG. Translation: CASSQPPSSEDNE. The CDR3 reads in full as CASSQPPSSEDNEQFF.

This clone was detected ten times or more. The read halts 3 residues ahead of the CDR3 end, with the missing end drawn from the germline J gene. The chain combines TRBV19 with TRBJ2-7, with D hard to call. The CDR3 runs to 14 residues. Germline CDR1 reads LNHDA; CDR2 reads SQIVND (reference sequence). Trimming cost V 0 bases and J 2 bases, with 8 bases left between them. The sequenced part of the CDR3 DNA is TGTGCCAGTAGTATAGATCTGCAGGCCTACGAG. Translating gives CASSIDLQAYE. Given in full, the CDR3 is CASSIDLQAYEQYF.

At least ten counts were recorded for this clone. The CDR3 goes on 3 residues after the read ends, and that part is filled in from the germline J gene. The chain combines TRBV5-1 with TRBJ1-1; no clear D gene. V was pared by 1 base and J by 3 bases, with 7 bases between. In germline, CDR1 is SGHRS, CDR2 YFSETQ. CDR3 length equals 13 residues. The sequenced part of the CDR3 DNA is TGCGCCAGCAGCTTGACAGAGCACACTGAA. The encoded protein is CASSLTEHTE. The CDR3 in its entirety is CASSLTEHTEAFF.

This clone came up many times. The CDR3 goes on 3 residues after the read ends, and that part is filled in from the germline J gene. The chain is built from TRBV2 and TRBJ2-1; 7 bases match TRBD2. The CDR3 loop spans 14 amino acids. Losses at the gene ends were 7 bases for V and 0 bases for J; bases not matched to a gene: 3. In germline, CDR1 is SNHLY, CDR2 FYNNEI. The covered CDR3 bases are TGTGCCAGCAAAGGCGGGGGCTCCTACAATGAG. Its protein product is CASKGGGSYNE. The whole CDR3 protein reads CASKGGGSYNEQFF. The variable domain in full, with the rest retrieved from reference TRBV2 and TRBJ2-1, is EPEVTQTPSHQVTQMGQEVILRCVPISNHLYFYWYRQILGQKVEFLVSFYNNEISEKSEIFDDQFSVERPDGSNFTLKIRSTKLEDSAMYFCASKGGGSYNEQFFGPGTRLTVL.

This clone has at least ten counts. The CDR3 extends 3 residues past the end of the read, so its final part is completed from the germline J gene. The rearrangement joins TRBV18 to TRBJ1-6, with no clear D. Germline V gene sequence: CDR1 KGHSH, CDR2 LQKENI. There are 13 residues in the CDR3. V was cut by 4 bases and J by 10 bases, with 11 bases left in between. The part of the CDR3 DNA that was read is TGTGCCAGCTCACGAGGACTCCAGTCACCC. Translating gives CASSRGLQSP. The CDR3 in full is CASSRGLQSPLHF.

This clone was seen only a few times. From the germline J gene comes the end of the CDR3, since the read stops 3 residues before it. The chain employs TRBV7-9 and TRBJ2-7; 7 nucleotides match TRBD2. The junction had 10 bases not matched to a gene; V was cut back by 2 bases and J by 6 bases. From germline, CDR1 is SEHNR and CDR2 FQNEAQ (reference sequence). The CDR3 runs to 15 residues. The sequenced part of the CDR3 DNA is TGTGCCAGCAGCTTAACCTCGGGGGGAGTTTCCGAG. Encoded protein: CASSLTSGGVSE. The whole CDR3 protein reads CASSLTSGGVSEQYF.

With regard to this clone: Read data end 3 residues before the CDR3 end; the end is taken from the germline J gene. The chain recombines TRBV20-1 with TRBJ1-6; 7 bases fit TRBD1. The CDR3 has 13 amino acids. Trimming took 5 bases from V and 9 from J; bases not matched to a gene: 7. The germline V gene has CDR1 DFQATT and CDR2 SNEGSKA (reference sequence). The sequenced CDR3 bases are TGCAGTGCTGCTTTTGGACAGGCTTCACCC. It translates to CSAAFGQASP. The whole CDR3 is CSAAFGQASPLHF.

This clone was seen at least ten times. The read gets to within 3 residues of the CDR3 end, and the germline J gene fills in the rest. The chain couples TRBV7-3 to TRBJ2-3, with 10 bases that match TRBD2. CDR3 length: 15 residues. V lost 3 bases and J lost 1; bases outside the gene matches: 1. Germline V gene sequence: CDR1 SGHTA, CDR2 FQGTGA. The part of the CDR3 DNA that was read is TGTGCCAGCAGCTTTGGACTAGCGGGCACAGATACG. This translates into CASSFGLAGTDT. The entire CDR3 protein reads CASSFGLAGTDTQYF.

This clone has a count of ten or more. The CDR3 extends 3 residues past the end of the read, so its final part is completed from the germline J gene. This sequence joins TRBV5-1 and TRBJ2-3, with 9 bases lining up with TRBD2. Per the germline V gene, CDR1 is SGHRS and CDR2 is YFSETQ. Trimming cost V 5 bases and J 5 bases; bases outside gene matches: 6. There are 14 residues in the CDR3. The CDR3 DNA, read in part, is TGCGCCAGCAGGACTAGCGGAGAGCTAGATACG. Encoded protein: CASRTSGELDT. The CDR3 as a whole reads CASRTSGELDTQYF.

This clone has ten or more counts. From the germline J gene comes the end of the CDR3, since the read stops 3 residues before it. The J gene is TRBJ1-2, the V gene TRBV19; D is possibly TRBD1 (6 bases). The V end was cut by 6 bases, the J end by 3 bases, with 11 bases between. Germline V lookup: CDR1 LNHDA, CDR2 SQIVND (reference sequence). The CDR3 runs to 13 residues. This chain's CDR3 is CASSRAGDYGYTF. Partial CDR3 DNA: TGTGCCAGTAGCCGAGCAGGGGACTATGGC. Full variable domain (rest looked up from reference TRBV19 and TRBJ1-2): DGGITQSPKYLFRKEGQNVTLSCEQNLNHDAMYWYRQDPGQGLRLIYYSQIVNDFQKGDIAEGYSVSREKKESFPLTVTSAQKNPTAFYLCASSRAGDYGYTFGSGTRLTVV.

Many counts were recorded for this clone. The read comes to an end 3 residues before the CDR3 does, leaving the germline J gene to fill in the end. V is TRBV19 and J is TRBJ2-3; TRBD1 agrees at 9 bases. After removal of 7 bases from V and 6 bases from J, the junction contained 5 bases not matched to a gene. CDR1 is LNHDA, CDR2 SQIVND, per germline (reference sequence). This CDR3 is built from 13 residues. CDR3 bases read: TGTGCCAGTAATGAACAGGGGGCGGATACG. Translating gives CASNEQGADT. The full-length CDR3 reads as CASNEQGADTQYF.

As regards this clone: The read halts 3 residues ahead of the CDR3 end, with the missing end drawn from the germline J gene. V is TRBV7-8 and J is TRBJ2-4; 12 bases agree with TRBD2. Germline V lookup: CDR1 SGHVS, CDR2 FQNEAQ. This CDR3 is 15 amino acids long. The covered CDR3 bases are TGTGCCAGCAGCTTAGCGCTACTAGCGGGGGGCAAT. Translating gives CASSLALLAGGN. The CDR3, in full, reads CASSLALLAGGNQYF.

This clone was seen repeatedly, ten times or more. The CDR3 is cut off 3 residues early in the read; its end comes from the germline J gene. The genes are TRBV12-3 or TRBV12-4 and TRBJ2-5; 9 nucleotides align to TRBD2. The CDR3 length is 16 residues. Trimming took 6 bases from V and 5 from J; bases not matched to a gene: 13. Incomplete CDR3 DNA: TGTGCCAGCAGCTACGGACTAGCGTCGGGGCCGGAGACC. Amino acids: CASSYGLASGPET. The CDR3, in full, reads CASSYGLASGPETQYF.

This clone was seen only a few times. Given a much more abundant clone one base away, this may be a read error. CDR3 amino acids: CASRATGANSPLFF. Incomplete CDR3 DNA: TGTGCCAGCAGGGCCACAGGGGCAAATTCACCG. The chain employs TRBV7-9 and TRBJ2-2; 7 bases match TRBD1. The CDR3 end is not reached by the read, which stops 3 residues before it; the germline J gene fills it in. Germline V gene sequence: CDR1 SEHNR, CDR2 FQNEAQ (reference sequence). This CDR3 comprises 14 residues. The variable domain in full, with the rest retrieved from reference TRBV7-9 and TRBJ2-2, is DTGVSQNPRHKITKRGQNVTFRCDPISEHNRLYWYRQTLGQGPEFLTYFQNEAQLEKSRLLSDRFSAERPKGSFSTLEIQRTEQGDSAMYLCASRATGANSPLFFGEGSRLTVL.

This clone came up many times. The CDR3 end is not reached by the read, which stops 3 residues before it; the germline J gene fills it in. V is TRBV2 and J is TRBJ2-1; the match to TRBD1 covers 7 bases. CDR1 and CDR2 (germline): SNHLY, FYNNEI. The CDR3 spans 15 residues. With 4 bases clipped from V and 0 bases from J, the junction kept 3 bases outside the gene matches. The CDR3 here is CASSVRDSSYNEQFF. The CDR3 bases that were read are TGTGCCAGCAGTGTCCGGGACAGCTCCTACAATGAG.

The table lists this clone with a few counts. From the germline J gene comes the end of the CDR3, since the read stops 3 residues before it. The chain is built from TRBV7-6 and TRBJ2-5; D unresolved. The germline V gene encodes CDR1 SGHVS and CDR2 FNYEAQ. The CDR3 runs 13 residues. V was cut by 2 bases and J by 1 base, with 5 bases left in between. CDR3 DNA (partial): TGTGCCAGCAGCTTATCGGGCCAAGAGACC. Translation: CASSLSGQET. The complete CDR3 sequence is CASSLSGQETQYF. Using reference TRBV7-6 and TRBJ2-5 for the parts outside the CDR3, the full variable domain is GAGVSQSPRYKVTKRGQDVALRCDPISGHVSLYWYRQALGQGPEFLTYFNYEAQQDKSGLPNDRFSAERPEGSISTLTIQRTEQRDSAMYRCASSLSGQETQYFGPGTRLLVL.

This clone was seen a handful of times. CDR3 DNA (partial): TGTGCCAGCAGAGACCTAGGACAGAACACTGAA. It yields the protein CASRDLGQNTE. The complete CDR3 reads CASRDLGQNTEAFF. J is TRBJ1-1 and V is TRBV7-9; tentatively, D is TRBD1 (5 bases). The DNA ends 3 residues before the CDR3 does, and the rest of the CDR3 is filled in from the germline J gene. The CDR3 spans 14 residues. The germline V gene encodes CDR1 SEHNR and CDR2 FQNEAQ (reference sequence). The V gene lost 6 bases and the J gene lost 1 base, with 12 bases spanning the gap.

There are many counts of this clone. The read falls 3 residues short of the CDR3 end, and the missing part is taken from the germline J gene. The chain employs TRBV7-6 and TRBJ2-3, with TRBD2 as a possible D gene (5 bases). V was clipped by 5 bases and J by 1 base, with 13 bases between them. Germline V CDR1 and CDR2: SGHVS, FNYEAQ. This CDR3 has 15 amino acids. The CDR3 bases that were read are TGTGCCAGCAGCGCTACCCGAGGGCGCACAGATACG. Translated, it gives CASSATRGRTDT. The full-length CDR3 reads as CASSATRGRTDTQYF.

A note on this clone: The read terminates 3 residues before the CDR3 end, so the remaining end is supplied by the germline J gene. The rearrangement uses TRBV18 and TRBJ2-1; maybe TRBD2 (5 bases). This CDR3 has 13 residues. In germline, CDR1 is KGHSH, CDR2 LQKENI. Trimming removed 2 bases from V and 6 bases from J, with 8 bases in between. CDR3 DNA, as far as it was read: TGTGCCAGCTCACCAGAGGGTGGCAATGAG. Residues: CASSPEGGNE. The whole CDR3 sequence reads CASSPEGGNEQFF.

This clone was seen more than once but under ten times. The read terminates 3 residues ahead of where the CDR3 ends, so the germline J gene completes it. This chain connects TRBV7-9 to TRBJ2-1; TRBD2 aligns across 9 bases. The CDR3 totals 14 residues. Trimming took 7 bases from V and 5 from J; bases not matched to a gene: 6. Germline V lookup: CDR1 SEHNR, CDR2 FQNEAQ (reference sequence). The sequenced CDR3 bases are TGTGCCAGCACCTTCGTAGCGGGAGACAATGAG. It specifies CASTFVAGDNE. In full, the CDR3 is CASTFVAGDNEQFF.